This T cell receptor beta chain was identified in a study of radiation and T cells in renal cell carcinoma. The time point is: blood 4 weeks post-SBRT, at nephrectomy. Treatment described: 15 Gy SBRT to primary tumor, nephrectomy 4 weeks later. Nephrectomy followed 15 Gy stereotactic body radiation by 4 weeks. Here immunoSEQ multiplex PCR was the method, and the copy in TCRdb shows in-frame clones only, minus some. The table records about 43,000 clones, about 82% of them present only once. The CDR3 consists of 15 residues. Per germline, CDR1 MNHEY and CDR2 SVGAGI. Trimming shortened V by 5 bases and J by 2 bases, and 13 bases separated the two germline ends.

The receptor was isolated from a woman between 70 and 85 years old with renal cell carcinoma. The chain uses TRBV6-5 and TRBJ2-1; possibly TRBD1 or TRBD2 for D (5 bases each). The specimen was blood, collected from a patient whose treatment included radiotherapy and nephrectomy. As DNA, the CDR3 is TGTGCCAGCAGTCCAGACTGGGGGACCTACAATGAGCAGTTCTTC. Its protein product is CASSPDWGTYNEQFF.